The clone carrying this T cell receptor (beta chain) was detected only once. The antigen remains undetermined. Thymus specimens were resections from corrective heart surgery. This sample was taken from a study of human thymus T cells. The CDR3 sequence is 14 residues long. Germline CDR1 and CDR2: MNHNS and SASEGT. Deletions cut 4 bases from V and 11 bases from J, with 20 bases between. Sequencing used immunoSEQ multiplex PCR; TCRdb keeps in-frame clones, though not all of them. Here the sample spans tens of thousands of clones, 90% to 95% being singletons. Study-level points and caveats: Unrelated people showed highly overlapping thymic repertoires, related research reported.

The TCR originated in a girl under three years old with a congenital heart defect but otherwise immunologically healthy. This chain uses TRBV6-1 with TRBJ1-1; D not resolved. The sequenced sample consisted of thymus tissue. The CDR3 DNA follows: TGTGCCAGCAGTGGCGGCAGGCCATCCAGTGTGGCTTTCTTT. It specifies CASSGGRPSSVAFF.